There are a few counts of the clone carrying this T cell receptor beta chain. Its antigen is unknown. TCRdb re-called the 5' RACE reads with MiXCR, one entry per CDR3 protein. This table has some 410,000 distinct CDR3 sequences, around 22% appearing once. The sample belongs to a study of T-cell memory formation after mild COVID-19. Study results and limitations: In pre-infection memory, a portion of responding clones appeared, which suggested that cross-reactive memory joined. Contracting clones from day 15 to 85 showed balanced CD4/CD8; later expanders favored CD4+. Clones that contracted clustered mainly in CM and EM if CD4+ and in EMRA if CD8+.

The CDR3 loop spans 15 amino acids. Germline assignment: CDR1 MGHRA and CDR2 YSYEKL. Trimming removed 4 bases from V and 3 bases from J, with 13 bases in between. The chain recombines TRBV4-1 with TRBJ1-5; D may be TRBD1 (6 bases). The receptor's source is an adult woman who had mild COVID-19 (a few samples of this study predate the infection). Cell type and time point are not known. The specimen sequenced was PBMCs or a T cell subset sorted from them (not recorded which). Here the CDR3 reads CASSRGTGPNQPQHF. The CDR3 nucleotides read TGCGCCAGCAGCCGGGGAACAGGGCCCAATCAGCCCCAGCATTTT.